This T cell receptor beta chain was captured in a study of T-cell reconstitution after alpha-beta-depleted transplantation in children. A TCRbeta library incorporating unique molecular identifiers was prepared. TCRdb ran MiXCR on the PCR reads and lists one entry per CDR3 protein. Of 500,000 to 600,000 distinct CDR3 sequences in the sample, over 25% were seen once. The source of this sequence is a human donor who donated a stem cell graft to a child with aplastic anemia. Sample: PBMCs from the stem cell graft donor, taken from the stem cell graft.

Here the CDR3 reads CASSQGQGTEQFF. CDR3 coding DNA: TGTGCCAGCAGCCAGGGACAGGGGACTGAGCAGTTCTTC. The rearrangement uses TRBV14 and TRBJ2-1; 10 bases line up with TRBD1. The V and J ends lost 3 bases and 9 bases, in that order; junction bases with no gene match: 2. This CDR3 spans 13 amino acids. CDR1 and CDR2 (germline): SGHDN, FVKESK.